These T cell receptor beta chains were read from a single sample in a study of T-cell reconstitution after alpha-beta-depleted transplantation in children. One entry per CDR3 protein, called by TCRdb with MiXCR from the PCR reads. The data hold around 580,000 distinct CDR3 sequences, with 25% to 30% observed a single time. Material: PBMCs, obtained before TCRalphabeta/CD19-depleted stem cell transplant. These receptors all stem from a boy under two years old with Wiskott-Aldrich syndrome, due to receive a stem cell transplant. Both conserved end residues are part of each CDR3. The order of the fields is V gene, clone size, J gene, D gene, CDR3 DNA, CDR3 protein. A D gene is named only where the DNA matches it firmly. A row's size may be missing; if present it is once, few, many or a size class.

V: TRBV11-2
size: .
J: TRBJ2-3
D: TRBD2
DNA: TGTGCCAGCAGCTTAGTCCCGGGACTAGCGAGGAGAACAGATACGCAGTATTTT
CDR3: CASSLVPGLARRTDTQYF

V: TRBV5-1
size: few
J: TRBJ2-2
D: TRBD1
DNA: TGCGCCAGCAGCTACCGGGACAGGGCGAACACCGGGGAGCTGTTTTTT
CDR3: CASSYRDRANTGELFF

V: TRBV20-1
size: few
J: TRBJ2-3
D: TRBD2
DNA: TGCAGTGCGGGGACTATTCTCACTAGCACAGATACGCAGTATTTT
CDR3: CSAGTILTSTDTQYF

V: TRBV10-3
size: .
J: TRBJ2-5
D: .
DNA: TGTGCCATCAGTAGCGGGCCCCAAGAGACCCAGTACTTC
CDR3: CAISSGPQETQYF

V: TRBV15
size: .
J: TRBJ1-1
D: .
DNA: TGTGCCACCAGCAGAGATAACAGGCCGGACACTGAAGCTTTCTTT
CDR3: CATSRDNRPDTEAFF

V: TRBV12-3/TRBV12-4
size: .
J: TRBJ2-1
D: TRBD1
DNA: TGTGCCAGCAGACGCCCGGGACAGGGTGATAAGTTCTTC
CDR3: CASRRPGQGDKFF

V: TRBV11-2
size: .
J: TRBJ2-5
D: .
DNA: TGTGCCAGCAGCCTAGGGGCAGGGGCCAGGGCCCAGTACTTC
CDR3: CASSLGAGARAQYF

V: TRBV20-1
size: few
J: TRBJ2-5
D: TRBD2
DNA: TGCAGTGCTAGAGATCGCGGGAGGCTCCAAGAGACCCAGTACTTC
CDR3: CSARDRGRLQETQYF

V: TRBV4-1
size: .
J: TRBJ2-1
D: .
DNA: TGCGCCAGCAGCCAGGAGCTGACCCTCACCTACAATGAGCAGTTCTTC
CDR3: CASSQELTLTYNEQFF

V: TRBV4-1
size: few
J: TRBJ1-2
D: .
DNA: TGCGCCAGCAGCCAAGATCCGACAGTCCTGGGTGTGAGCTACACCTTC
CDR3: CASSQDPTVLGVSYTF

V: TRBV20-1
size: .
J: TRBJ2-7
D: TRBD2
DNA: TGCAGTGCCACCACCCACCTAGCGGGATTGGCCTACGAGCAGTACTTC
CDR3: CSATTHLAGLAYEQYF

V: TRBV20-1
size: .
J: TRBJ2-7
D: TRBD2
DNA: TGCAGTGCTAGCAGCGGGAGGGCCAAGTACGAGCAGTACTTC
CDR3: CSASSGRAKYEQYF

V: TRBV18
size: .
J: TRBJ1-1
D: .
DNA: TGTGCCAGCTCACCATACGTAAACACTGAAGCTTTCTTT
CDR3: CASSPYVNTEAFF

V: TRBV3-1
size: few
J: TRBJ2-5
D: .
DNA: TGTGCCAGCAGCCAACAGGTGGAGGGGGAGACCCAGTACTTC
CDR3: CASSQQVEGETQYF

V: TRBV5-1
size: .
J: TRBJ2-3
D: .
DNA: TGCGCCAGCAGCTTGGCACTAGCTAGCACAGATACGCAGTATTTT
CDR3: CASSLALASTDTQYF

V: TRBV27
size: .
J: TRBJ1-4
D: .
DNA: TGTGCCAGCAGTCCAAATAGGGCGACTAATGAAAAACTGTTTTTT
CDR3: CASSPNRATNEKLFF

V: TRBV21-1
size: few
J: TRBJ2-2
D: .
DNA: TGTGCCAGCAGCAAACAGGGGGCTAAGGTGGTAACCGGGGAGCTGTTTTTT
CDR3: CASSKQGAKVVTGELFF

V: TRBV5-1
size: few
J: TRBJ1-2
D: TRBD1
DNA: TGCGCCAGCAGTCTCCGGGGGACAGCTCCCACCGTCGTCTATGGCTACACCTTC
CDR3: CASSLRGTAPTVVYGYTF

V: TRBV7-9
size: few
J: TRBJ2-4
D: .
DNA: TGTGCCAGCAGCTTAGTCGGGGGACTAGCCAAAAACATTCAGTACTTC
CDR3: CASSLVGGLAKNIQYF

V: TRBV5-1
size: .
J: TRBJ2-7
D: TRBD1
DNA: TGCGCCAGCAGCTTCACGACAGGGCCCCACGAGCAGTACTTC
CDR3: CASSFTTGPHEQYF

V: TRBV11-2
size: few
J: TRBJ2-1
D: TRBD2
DNA: TGTGCCAGCAGCTCTCTAGCGGTCTACAATGAGCAGTTCTTC
CDR3: CASSSLAVYNEQFF

V: TRBV6-2/TRBV6-3
size: .
J: TRBJ2-7
D: TRBD1
DNA: TGTGCCAGCAGATACAGGGGTTATAGCTACGAGCAGTACTTC
CDR3: CASRYRGYSYEQYF

V: TRBV12-3/TRBV12-4
size: .
J: TRBJ2-1
D: .
DNA: TGTGCCAGCAGGAACCTGGAGGAGCAGTTCTTC
CDR3: CASRNLEEQFF

V: TRBV20-1
size: .
J: TRBJ1-4
D: TRBD1
DNA: TGCAGTGCTAGAGAGGGGACAGGGGTGGAAAAACTGTTTTTT
CDR3: CSAREGTGVEKLFF

V: TRBV20-1
size: .
J: TRBJ2-3
D: TRBD1
DNA: TGCAGTGCTAGCCGGACAGGAGATACGCAGTATTTT
CDR3: CSASRTGDTQYF

V: TRBV4-1
size: .
J: TRBJ2-1
D: TRBD2
DNA: TGCGCCAGCAGCCAGTCTAGCGGGAGGGCCGAGGAGCAGTTCTTC
CDR3: CASSQSSGRAEEQFF

V: TRBV20-1
size: .
J: TRBJ2-3
D: TRBD2
DNA: TGCAGTGCTAAGCGGGGCCCTCCCGCAGATACGCAGTATTTT
CDR3: CSAKRGPPADTQYF

V: TRBV5-1
size: few
J: TRBJ1-1
D: .
DNA: TGCGCCAGCAGCTTGACGCCTCTAGGTGACACTGAAGCTTTCTTT
CDR3: CASSLTPLGDTEAFF

V: TRBV15
size: .
J: TRBJ2-5
D: TRBD1
DNA: TGTGCCACCAGCAGAGATATAACAGGGGTTAACCAAGAGACCCAGTACTTC
CDR3: CATSRDITGVNQETQYF

V: TRBV5-1
size: .
J: TRBJ2-3
D: .
DNA: TGCGCCAGCAGCTTGAGTATCCGCACAGATACGCAGTATTTT
CDR3: CASSLSIRTDTQYF

V: TRBV25-1
size: once
J: TRBJ2-5
D: .
DNA: TGTGCCAGCAGTGGGAGGGTGAGCGACCTCGGGGCCCAGTACTTC
CDR3: CASSGRVSDLGAQYF

V: TRBV12-3/TRBV12-4
size: .
J: TRBJ2-2
D: .
DNA: TGTGCCAGCAGTTTGGTGGGCCACGGGGAGCTGTTTTTT
CDR3: CASSLVGHGELFF

V: TRBV3-1
size: .
J: TRBJ2-1
D: TRBD2
DNA: TGTGCCAGCAGCCAGCTCCTACTAGCGTACAATGAGCAGTTCTTC
CDR3: CASSQLLLAYNEQFF

V: TRBV18
size: .
J: TRBJ2-2
D: TRBD1
DNA: TGTGCCAGCTCAATGGGACAGCTCGCGAACACCGGGGAGCTGTTTTTT
CDR3: CASSMGQLANTGELFF

V: TRBV6-1
size: .
J: TRBJ2-5
D: .
DNA: TGTGCCAGCAGGCCTCCGGGCGGTGAGGAGACCCAGTACTTC
CDR3: CASRPPGGEETQYF

V: TRBV27
size: few
J: TRBJ2-7
D: TRBD1
DNA: TGTGCCACCAACCCCGGGACAGGTGGCTCCTACGAGCAGTACTTC
CDR3: CATNPGTGGSYEQYF

V: TRBV20-1
size: .
J: TRBJ2-5
D: TRBD2
DNA: TGCAGTGCTAGACGGACTAGCGGGGCCGAGACCCAGTACTTC
CDR3: CSARRTSGAETQYF

V: TRBV7-2
size: many
J: TRBJ2-1
D: .
DNA: TGTGCCAGCAGCTTCAGGAGGGGGAATGAGCAGTTCTTC
CDR3: CASSFRRGNEQFF

V: TRBV19
size: few
J: TRBJ2-2
D: TRBD1
DNA: TGTGCCAGTAGTCCCCAGGGGGCCCTCACCGGGGAGCTGTTTTTT
CDR3: CASSPQGALTGELFF

V: TRBV20-1
size: .
J: TRBJ2-1
D: TRBD2
DNA: TGCAGTGCTAGAGATCAGGAGCGGGAGAGTAAATACAATGAGCAGTTCTTC
CDR3: CSARDQERESKYNEQFF

V: TRBV2
size: .
J: TRBJ2-7
D: .
DNA: TGTGCCAGCTGGAGAGAGAGCTACGAGCAGTACTTC
CDR3: CASWRESYEQYF

V: TRBV5-1
size: few
J: TRBJ1-1
D: TRBD1
DNA: TGCGCCAGCAGCTTATCGGGACAGGCCGTCCTGAACACTGAAGCTTTCTTT
CDR3: CASSLSGQAVLNTEAFF

V: TRBV4-2
size: .
J: TRBJ2-1
D: .
DNA: TGTGCCAGCAGCCAAGGAAGGGACGGAGGCAACAATGAGCAGTTCTTC
CDR3: CASSQGRDGGNNEQFF

V: TRBV5-1
size: many
J: TRBJ2-7
D: .
DNA: TGTGCCAGCAGTCGCGGATCCGGCTACGAGCAGTACTTC
CDR3: CASSRGSGYEQYF

V: TRBV12-3/TRBV12-4
size: .
J: TRBJ2-7
D: TRBD1
DNA: TGTGCCAGCAGTCCAAGACAGAGCGCGACAGGGGACGAGCAGTACTTC
CDR3: CASSPRQSATGDEQYF

V: TRBV10-3
size: few
J: TRBJ2-6
D: .
DNA: TGTGCCATCAGTGACGGCTCTGGGGCCAACGTCCTGACTTTC
CDR3: CAISDGSGANVLTF

V: TRBV5-4
size: few
J: TRBJ2-7
D: TRBD2
DNA: TGTGCCAGCAGCTTGTGGACTAGCGGATCCTACGAGCAGTACTTC
CDR3: CASSLWTSGSYEQYF

V: TRBV28
size: .
J: TRBJ1-6
D: .
DNA: TGCGCCAGCAGCCCTCCGACAGGCTCCTATAATTCACCCCTCCACTTT
CDR3: CASSPPTGSYNSPLHF

V: TRBV29-1
size: few
J: TRBJ2-6
D: .
DNA: TGCAGCGTTGAAGGTGGGGACGGGGCCAACGTCCTGACTTTC
CDR3: CSVEGGDGANVLTF

V: TRBV7-9
size: .
J: TRBJ1-2
D: TRBD1
DNA: TGTGCCAGCAGCTCGACAGGGATCTATGGCTACACCTTC
CDR3: CASSSTGIYGYTF

V: TRBV12-3/TRBV12-4
size: few
J: TRBJ2-1
D: .
DNA: TGTGCCAGCAGTTCCCCGATGCGTGTAGTAAATGAGCAGTTCTTC
CDR3: CASSSPMRVVNEQFF

V: TRBV7-9
size: .
J: TRBJ1-2
D: TRBD1
DNA: TGTGCCAGCAGCTTGTCGGGACAGGGGGCGGCGGACTATGGCTACACCTTC
CDR3: CASSLSGQGAADYGYTF

V: TRBV5-1
size: .
J: TRBJ2-1
D: .
DNA: TGCGCCAGCAGCTTTTGGAGGGCCTCCTACAATGAGCAGTTCTTC
CDR3: CASSFWRASYNEQFF

V: TRBV7-9
size: .
J: TRBJ2-5
D: .
DNA: TGTGCCAGCAGCTTGGGACTCATCGCTAGAGAGACCCAGTACTTC
CDR3: CASSLGLIARETQYF

V: TRBV12-3/TRBV12-4
size: .
J: TRBJ2-7
D: .
DNA: TGTGCCAGCAGTTTCGCCGACGAGCAGTACTTC
CDR3: CASSFADEQYF